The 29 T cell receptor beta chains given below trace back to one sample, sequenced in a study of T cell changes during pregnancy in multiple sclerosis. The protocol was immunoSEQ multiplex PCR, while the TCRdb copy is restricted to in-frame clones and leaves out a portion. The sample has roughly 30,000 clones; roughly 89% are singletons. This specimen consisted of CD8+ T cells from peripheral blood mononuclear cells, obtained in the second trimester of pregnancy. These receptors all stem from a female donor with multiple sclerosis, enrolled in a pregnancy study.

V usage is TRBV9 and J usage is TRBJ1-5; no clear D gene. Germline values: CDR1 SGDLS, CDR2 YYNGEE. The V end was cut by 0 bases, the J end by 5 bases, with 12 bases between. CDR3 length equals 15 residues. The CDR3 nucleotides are TGTGCCAGCAGCGTAGGGGGAGGGAGCGATCAGCCCCAGCATTTT. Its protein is CASSVGGGSDQPQHF.

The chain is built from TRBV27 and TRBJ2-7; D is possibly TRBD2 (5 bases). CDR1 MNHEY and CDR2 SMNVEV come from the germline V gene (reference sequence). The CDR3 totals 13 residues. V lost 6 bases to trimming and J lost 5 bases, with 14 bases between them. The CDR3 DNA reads TGTGCCAGCAGCCCCACTAGGGCAGACGAGCAGTACTTC. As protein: CASSPTRADEQYF.

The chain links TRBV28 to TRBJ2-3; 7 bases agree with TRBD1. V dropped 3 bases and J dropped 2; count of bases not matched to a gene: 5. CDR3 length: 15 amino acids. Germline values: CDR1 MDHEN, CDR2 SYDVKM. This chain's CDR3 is CASSFEGAYTDTQYF. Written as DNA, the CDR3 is TGTGCCAGCAGTTTTGAGGGGGCCTACACAGATACGCAGTATTTT.

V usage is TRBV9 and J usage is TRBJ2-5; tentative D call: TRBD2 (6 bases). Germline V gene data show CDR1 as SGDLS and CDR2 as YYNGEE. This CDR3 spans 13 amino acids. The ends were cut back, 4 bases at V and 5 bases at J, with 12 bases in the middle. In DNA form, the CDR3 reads TGTGCCAGCAGCCCCATCGGAGGGGAGACCCAGTACTTC. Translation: CASSPIGGETQYF.

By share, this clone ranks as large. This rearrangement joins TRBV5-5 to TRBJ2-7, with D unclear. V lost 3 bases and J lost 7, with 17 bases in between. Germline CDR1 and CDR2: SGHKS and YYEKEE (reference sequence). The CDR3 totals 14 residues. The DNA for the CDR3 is TGTGCCAGCAGCTCCGGGTTCCATCCTCGGGAGCAGTACTTC. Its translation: CASSSGFHPREQYF. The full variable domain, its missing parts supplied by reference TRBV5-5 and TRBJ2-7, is DAGVTQSPTHLIKTRGQQVTLRCSPISGHKSVSWYQQVLGQGPQFIFQYYEKEERGRGNFPDRFSARQFPNYSSELNVNALLLGDSALYLCASSSGFHPREQYFGPGTRLTVT.

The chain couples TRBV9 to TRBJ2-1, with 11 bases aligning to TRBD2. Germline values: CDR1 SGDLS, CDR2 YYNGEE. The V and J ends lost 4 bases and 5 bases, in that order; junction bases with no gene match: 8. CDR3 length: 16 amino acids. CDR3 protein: CASSPTGTSGNNEQFF. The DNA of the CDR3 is TGTGCCAGCAGCCCAACAGGGACTAGCGGAAACAATGAGCAGTTCTTC.

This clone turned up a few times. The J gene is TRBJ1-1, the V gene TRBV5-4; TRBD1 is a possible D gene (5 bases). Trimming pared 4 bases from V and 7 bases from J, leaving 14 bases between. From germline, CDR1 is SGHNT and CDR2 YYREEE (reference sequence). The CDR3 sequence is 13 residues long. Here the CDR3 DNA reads TGTGCCAGCAGCCCACAGTCCACAGGTGAAGCTTTCTTT. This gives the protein CASSPQSTGEAFF. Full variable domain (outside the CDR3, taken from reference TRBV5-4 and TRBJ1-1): ETGVTQSPTHLIKTRGQQVTLRCSSQSGHNTVSWYQQALGQGPQFIFQYYREEENGRGNFPPRFSGLQFPNYSSELNVNALELDDSALYLCASSPQSTGEAFFGQGTRLTVV.

CDR3 DNA: TGTGCCACAGGACTGCACTACGAGCAGTACTTC. Translation: CATGLHYEQYF. The J gene is TRBJ2-7, the V gene TRBV7-9; a possible D gene is TRBD2 (5 bases). This CDR3 has 11 residues. With 10 bases removed from V and 3 bases from J, the gap between germline ends came to 10 bases. The germline V gene encodes CDR1 SEHNR and CDR2 FQNEAQ (reference sequence).

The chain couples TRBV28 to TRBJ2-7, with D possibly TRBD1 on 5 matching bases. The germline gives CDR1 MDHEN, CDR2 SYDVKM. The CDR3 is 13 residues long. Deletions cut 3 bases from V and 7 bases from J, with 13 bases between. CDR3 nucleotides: TGTGCCAGCAGTTTGGGTGAAGGGGATGAGCAGTACTTC. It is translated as CASSLGEGDEQYF.

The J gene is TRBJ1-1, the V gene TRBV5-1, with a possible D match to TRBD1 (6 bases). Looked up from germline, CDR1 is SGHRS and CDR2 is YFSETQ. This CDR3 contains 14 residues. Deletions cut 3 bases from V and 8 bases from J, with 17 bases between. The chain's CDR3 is CASSSTGTRNEAFF. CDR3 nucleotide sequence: TGCGCCAGCAGCTCCACAGGGACCCGGAACGAAGCTTTCTTT.

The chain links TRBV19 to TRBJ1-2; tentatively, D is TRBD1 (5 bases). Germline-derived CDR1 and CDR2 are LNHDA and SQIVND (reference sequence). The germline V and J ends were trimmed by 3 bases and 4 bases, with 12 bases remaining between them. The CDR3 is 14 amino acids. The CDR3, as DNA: TGTGCCAGTAGTATCAACAGGCAGTTCTATGGCTACACCTTC. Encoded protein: CASSINRQFYGYTF. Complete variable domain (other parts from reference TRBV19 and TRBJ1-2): DGGITQSPKYLFRKEGQNVTLSCEQNLNHDAMYWYRQDPGQGLRLIYYSQIVNDFQKGDIAEGYSVSREKKESFPLTVTSAQKNPTAFYLCASSINRQFYGYTFGSGTRLTVV.

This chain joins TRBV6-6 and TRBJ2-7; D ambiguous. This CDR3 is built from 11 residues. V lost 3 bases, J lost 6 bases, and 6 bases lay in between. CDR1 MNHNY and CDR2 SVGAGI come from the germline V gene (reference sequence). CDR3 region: CASSYSSEQYF. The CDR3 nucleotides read TGTGCCAGCAGTTATAGTTCCGAGCAGTACTTC.

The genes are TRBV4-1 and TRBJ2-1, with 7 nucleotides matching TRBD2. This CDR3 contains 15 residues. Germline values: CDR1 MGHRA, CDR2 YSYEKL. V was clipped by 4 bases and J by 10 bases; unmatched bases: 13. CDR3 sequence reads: CASSRREGRRGEQFF. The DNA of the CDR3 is TGCGCCAGCAGCCGACGAGAGGGAAGGCGGGGGGAGCAGTTCTTC.

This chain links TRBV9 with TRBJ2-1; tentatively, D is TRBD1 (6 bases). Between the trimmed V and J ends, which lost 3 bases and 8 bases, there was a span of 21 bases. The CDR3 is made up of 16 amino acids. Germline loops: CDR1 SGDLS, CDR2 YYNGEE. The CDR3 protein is CASSGQLGARIDEQFF. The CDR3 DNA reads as TGTGCCAGCAGCGGACAGTTGGGGGCCAGAATCGATGAGCAGTTCTTC.

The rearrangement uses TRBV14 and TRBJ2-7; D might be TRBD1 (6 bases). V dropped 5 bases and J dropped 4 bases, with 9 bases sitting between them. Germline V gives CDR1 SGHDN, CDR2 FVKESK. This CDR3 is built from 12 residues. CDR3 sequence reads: CASSNRAYEQYF. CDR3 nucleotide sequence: TGTGCCAGCAGCAACAGGGCGTACGAGCAGTACTTC.

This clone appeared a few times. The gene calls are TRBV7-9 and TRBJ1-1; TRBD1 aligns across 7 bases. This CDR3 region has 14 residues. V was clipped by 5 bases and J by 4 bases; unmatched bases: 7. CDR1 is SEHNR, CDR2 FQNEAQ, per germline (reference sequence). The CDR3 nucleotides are TGTGCCAGCAGCCAAGGACAGGAACTCACTGAAGCTTTCTTT. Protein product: CASSQGQELTEAFF.

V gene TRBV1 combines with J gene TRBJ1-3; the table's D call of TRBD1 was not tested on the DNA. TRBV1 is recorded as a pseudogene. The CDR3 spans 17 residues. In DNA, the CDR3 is TGCACCAGCAGCCAAGCCGGGACAGGGGTTCCCGGAAACACCATATATTTT. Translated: CTSSQAGTGVPGNTIYF.

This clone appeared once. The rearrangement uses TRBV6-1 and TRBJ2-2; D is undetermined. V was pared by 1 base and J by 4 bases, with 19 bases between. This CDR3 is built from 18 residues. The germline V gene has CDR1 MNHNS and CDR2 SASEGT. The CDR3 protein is CASSEGFRRKIVTGELFF. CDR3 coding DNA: TGTGCCAGCAGTGAAGGTTTTAGGAGAAAGATTGTCACCGGGGAGCTGTTTTTT.

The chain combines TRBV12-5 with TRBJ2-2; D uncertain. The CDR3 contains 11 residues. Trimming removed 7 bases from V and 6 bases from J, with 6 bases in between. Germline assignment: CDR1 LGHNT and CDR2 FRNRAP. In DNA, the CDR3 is TGTGCTAGTGCCCGTTCCGGGGAGCTGTTTTTT. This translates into CASARSGELFF. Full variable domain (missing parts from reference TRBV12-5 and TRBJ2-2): DARVTQTPRHKVTEMGQEVTMRCQPILGHNTVFWYRQTMMQGLELLAYFRNRAPLDDSGMPKDRFSAEMPDATLATLKIQPSEPRDSAVYFCASARSGELFFGEGSRLTVL.

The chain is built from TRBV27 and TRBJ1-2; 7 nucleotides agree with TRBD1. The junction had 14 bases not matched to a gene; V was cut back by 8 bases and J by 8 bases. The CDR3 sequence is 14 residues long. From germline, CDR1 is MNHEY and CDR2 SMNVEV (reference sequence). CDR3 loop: CASARRRGSDGYTF. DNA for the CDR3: TGTGCCAGCGCAAGACGCAGGGGGTCGGACGGCTACACCTTC.

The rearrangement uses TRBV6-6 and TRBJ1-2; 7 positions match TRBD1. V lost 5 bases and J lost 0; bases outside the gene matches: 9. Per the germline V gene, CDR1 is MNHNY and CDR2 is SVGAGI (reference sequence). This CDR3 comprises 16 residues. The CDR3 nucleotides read TGTGCCAGCAGTGGAACGTGGACAGGTACTAACTATGGCTACACCTTC. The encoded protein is CASSGTWTGTNYGYTF.

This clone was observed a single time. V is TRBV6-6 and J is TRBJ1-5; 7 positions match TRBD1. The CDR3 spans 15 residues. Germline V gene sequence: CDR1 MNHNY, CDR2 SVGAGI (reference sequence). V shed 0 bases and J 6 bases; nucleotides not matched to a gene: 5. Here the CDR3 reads CASSYSRPGGQPQHF. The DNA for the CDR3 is TGTGCCAGCAGTTACTCGAGGCCAGGGGGTCAGCCCCAGCATTTT.

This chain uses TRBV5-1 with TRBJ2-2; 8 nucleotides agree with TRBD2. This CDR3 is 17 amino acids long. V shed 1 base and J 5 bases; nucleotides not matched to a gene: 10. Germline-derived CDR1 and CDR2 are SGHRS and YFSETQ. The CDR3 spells CASSLLREGWETGELFF. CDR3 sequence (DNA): TGCGCCAGCAGCTTGCTCCGGGAGGGCTGGGAAACCGGGGAGCTGTTTTTT.

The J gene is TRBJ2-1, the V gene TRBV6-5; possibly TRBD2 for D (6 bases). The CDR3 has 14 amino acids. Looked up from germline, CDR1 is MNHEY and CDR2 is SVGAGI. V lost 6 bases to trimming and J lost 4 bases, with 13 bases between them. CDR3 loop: CASSPTSYYNEQFF. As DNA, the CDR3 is TGTGCCAGCAGCCCTACTAGCTATTACAATGAGCAGTTCTTC.

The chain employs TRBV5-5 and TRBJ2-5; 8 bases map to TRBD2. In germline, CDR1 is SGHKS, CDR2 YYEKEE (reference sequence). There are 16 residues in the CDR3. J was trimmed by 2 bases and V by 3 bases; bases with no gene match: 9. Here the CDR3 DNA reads TGTGCCAGCAGCTCCCTTGTAGCGGGACCTCAAGAGACCCAGTACTTC. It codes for CASSSLVAGPQETQYF. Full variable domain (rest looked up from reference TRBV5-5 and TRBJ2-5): DAGVTQSPTHLIKTRGQQVTLRCSPISGHKSVSWYQQVLGQGPQFIFQYYEKEERGRGNFPDRFSARQFPNYSSELNVNALLLGDSALYLCASSSLVAGPQETQYFGPGTRLLVL.

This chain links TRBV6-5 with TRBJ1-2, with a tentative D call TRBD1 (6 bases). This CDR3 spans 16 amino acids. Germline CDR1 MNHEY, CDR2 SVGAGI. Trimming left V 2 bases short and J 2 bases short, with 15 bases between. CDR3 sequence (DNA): TGTGCCAGCAGTTACACCGAGGACAGTTACAACTATGGCTACACCTTC. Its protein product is CASSYTEDSYNYGYTF.

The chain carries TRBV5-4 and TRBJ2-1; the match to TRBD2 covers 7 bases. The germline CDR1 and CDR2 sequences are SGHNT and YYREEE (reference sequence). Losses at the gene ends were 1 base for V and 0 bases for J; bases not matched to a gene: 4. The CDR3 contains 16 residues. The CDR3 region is CASSLWGGGSYNEQFF. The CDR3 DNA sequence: TGTGCCAGCAGCTTGTGGGGCGGGGGCTCCTACAATGAGCAGTTCTTC.

CDR3 DNA sequence: TGTGCCAGCAGTTTGGCCAGGGGTGGGACAGATACGCAGTATTTT. It translates to CASSLARGGTDTQYF. V usage is TRBV27 and J usage is TRBJ2-3; perhaps TRBD1 as D (6 bases). V was shortened by 3 bases and J by 3 bases, with 13 bases between the two germline ends. The CDR3 runs 15 residues. Germline V gene sequence: CDR1 MNHEY, CDR2 SMNVEV (reference sequence).

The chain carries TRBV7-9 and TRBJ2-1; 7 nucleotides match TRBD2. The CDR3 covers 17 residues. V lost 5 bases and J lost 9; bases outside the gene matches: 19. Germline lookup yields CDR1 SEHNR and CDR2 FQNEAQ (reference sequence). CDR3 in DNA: TGTGCCAGCAGCCCCCCCCTTAATAGCGAAGGGGAGGGTGAGCAGTTCTTC. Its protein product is CASSPPLNSEGEGEQFF.